This is a list of T cell receptor beta chains from one sample in a study of CD8 T cells in ankylosing spondylitis. TCRdb processed the 5' RACE reads anew with MiXCR; each CDR3 protein has one entry. The profile shows about 160,000 distinct CDR3 sequences, around 20% of them singletons. The sample taken for sequencing was blood, either unsorted or a sorted T cell fraction (not recorded which). Every receptor here comes from a male donor with ankylosing spondylitis or in good health (not recorded which). The CDR3 runs from the conserved cysteine through the conserved F or W. Not all rows give a size; the values are once, few, many and, for expanded clones, a class.

J,size,V,CDR3
TRBJ1-5,many,TRBV5-1,CASSGWDRGLLQPQHF
TRBJ1-1,many,TRBV5-1,CASSLYRGGTEAFF
TRBJ1-5,.,TRBV10-3,CAIRDREDQPQHF
TRBJ2-2,many,TRBV5-1,CASSLVSGRLTGELFF
TRBJ2-3,few,TRBV21-1,CASSKPGLARSTDTQYF
TRBJ1-2,many,TRBV19,CASSMRGRDYGYTF
TRBJ2-7,many,TRBV27,CATRSIGGSYEQYF
TRBJ1-1,few,TRBV5-1,CASSLGRGDEAFF
TRBJ2-3,many,TRBV12-3/TRBV12-4,CASSFLAGAEADTQYF
TRBJ2-1,.,TRBV29-1,CSVDLSSVSYNEQFF
TRBJ2-1,many,TRBV24-1,CATSDSASGSTSSSYNEQFF
TRBJ1-2,few,TRBV29-1,CSVEATGVYGYTF
TRBJ2-1,few,TRBV24-1,CATSDLGSPYNEQFF
TRBJ2-5,.,TRBV20-1,CSARDQRGSQETQYF
TRBJ1-4,few,TRBV28,CASSLFGRGKEKLFF
TRBJ1-1,few,TRBV5-1,CASSTGGTMNTEAFF
TRBJ1-5,.,TRBV2,CASRKPQGRQPQHF
TRBJ2-1,.,TRBV28,CASSLAGLSSFF
TRBJ1-5,few,TRBV28,CASSSDSGRSNQPQHF
TRBJ1-5,many,TRBV9,CASSVGGSGNQPQHF
TRBJ2-1,few,TRBV7-2,CASSLALEMDEQFF
TRBJ2-1,once,TRBV5-1,CASGLEPSYNEQFF
TRBJ2-1,few,TRBV28,CASSGWGSGLWFF
TRBJ2-7,.,TRBV7-2,CASSLGTSLLMDF
TRBJ1-3,few,TRBV5-1,CASSPLLMAAQNTIYF
TRBJ2-5,few,TRBV5-1,CASSFARFGSQETQYF
TRBJ1-2,few,TRBV24-1,CATSDPIAGGPRGYTF
TRBJ1-3,many,TRBV29-1,CSVGDTGNTIYF
TRBJ2-3,many,TRBV27,CASGITDTQYF
TRBJ2-2,few,TRBV7-2,CASSSTPKSGELFF
TRBJ2-7,many,TRBV20-1,CSARDSYEQYF
TRBJ1-6,many,TRBV6-6,CASRPDTGNSPLHF
TRBJ2-3,many,TRBV20-1,CSARAGFSTDTQYF
TRBJ2-1,few,TRBV15,CATSREFSLSSYNEQFF
TRBJ2-4,.,TRBV2,CASSEGGVEAKNIQYF
TRBJ1-1,few,TRBV6-1,CASMGQGWVNTEAFF
TRBJ2-3,once,TRBV29-1,CSVGAGTGSKDTQYF
TRBJ2-2,.,TRBV5-4,CASSPRTGTNTGELFF
TRBJ2-7,many,TRBV20-1,CSARERGLYEQYF
TRBJ2-7,few,TRBV10-3,CATAVGAGGGTDYEQYF
TRBJ2-7,.,TRBV7-2,CASSLAQTPYEQYF
TRBJ2-2,.,TRBV3-1,CATRGNTGELFF
TRBJ2-2,.,TRBV5-1,CASSLTSGLAGTGELFF
TRBJ2-3,many,TRBV7-3,CASSLEGADTQYF
TRBJ2-3,many,TRBV13,CASSPSGSTDTQYF
TRBJ1-2,.,TRBV20-1,CRPQRASGYTF